This TCR beta chain was recorded in a study of cytomegalovirus exposure and HLA in healthy donors (dated by TCRdb to about 2017). About the study as a whole: An earlier analysis of roughly 610 of the donors reported roughly 300 Gb of sequence data and 117 million unique TCR beta sequences obtained from around 180 million T cells. Because of strong linkage in the cohort, roughly five DR-DQ haplotypes were treated as single units for association and clustering. Using immunosequencing, the study profiled T cell repertoires from roughly 650 subjects and related those repertoires to cytomegalovirus serostatus. Every discovery cohort repertoire had been produced on one sequencing platform. Among almost 400 genotyped donors of the cohort, an average of 235,054 unique TCR beta nucleotide sequences were sequenced per donor, roughly a sixth of them non-productive. In an earlier analysis of about 590 of the donors, high-throughput TCR beta sequencing was used to judge whether each TCR beta V gene segment behaved as functional or pseudogenic. The number of typed donors differed by locus: about 629-630 for A, B, C, DRB1 and DQB1; some 500 for DQA1; over 600 for DPA1; and some 430 for DPB1. To predict cytomegalovirus infection status, the study brought together high-throughput TCR immunosequencing, statistical association of individual TCRs with disease status, and machine learning. The study was designed to test whether signatures of past pathogen exposure could be identified by cataloging public T cell receptors. A separate validation cohort of roughly 130 different subjects was used in addition to the roughly 700-subject first cohort. The later analysis used no new phenotypic data to find candidate immune exposures, relying instead on TCR beta sequences and their occurrence across donors. A later analysis re-examined previously published TCR beta repertoires from just over 650 donors and added high-resolution HLA genotyping to investigate patterns of TCR occurrence. Of the 350 to 450 genotyped donors, around 81% fell in the genetic ancestry cluster associated with self-reported Caucasian donors. Donor age, sex, ethnicity and CMV serostatus were compiled together with the repertoire data. Both class I and class II loci were covered by HLA typing, at four-digit resolution. A later genetic analysis took genome-wide SNP genotypes for about three fifths of the 666 donors and used that subset as a discovery cohort. Approximately 300 gigabases of sequencing data and around 85 million unique TCR sequences made up an early release that covered some 640 HLA-typed donors.

To prepare the library, the immunoSEQ multiplex PCR assay was applied. For the multiplex PCR, a mixture combining 60 forward primers for TCR Vbeta segments and 13 reverse primers for TCR Jbeta segments was used. The CDR3 region of rearranged TCR beta genes was amplified from genomic DNA with a multiplex PCR assay. The amplified TCR beta libraries were sequenced on the Illumina HiSeq System as 87-base-pair reads. Processing in the source paper ran as follows. A later analysis counted about 76 million unique TCR beta chains across the 666 repertoires, and about 10 million of these chains were shared by at least two donors. Raw reads were error-corrected and collapsed into unique sequences by a nearest-neighbor algorithm in which closely related sequences were merged to remove PCR and sequencing errors. CDR3 sequences were aligned to IMGT reference sequences to assign V, D and J gene segments. For a sequence to be retained, a match of at least six nucleotides was required to both a V gene segment and a J gene segment. A rearrangement was called productive if the CDR3 had no stop codons and remained in frame with V and J, and every other rearrangement was called non-productive. CDR3 was defined according to IMGT convention as the region running from the second conserved V-encoded cysteine to the conserved J-encoded phenylalanine. The earlier analysis of 587 of the donors excluded sequences that lacked an unambiguous match to a single V gene segment. In an earlier analysis of 587 of the donors, V segments were called functional above 56.7% productive rearrangements and were called segregating when the between-donor standard deviation exceeded 5%. A statistical classification framework was built to diagnose cytomegalovirus status from the catalog of TCR beta chain sequences. A later analysis assigned V and J genes by comparing TCR nucleotide sequences with IMGT/GENE-DB human TR gene sequences. Using the TCRdist pipeline, a later analysis assigned CDR3 sequences along with most-parsimonious VDJ recombination scenarios. In a later analysis, every TCR beta chain was defined by the combination of its CDR3 amino acid sequence and its V-gene family, and reads without a unique V-gene family were dropped. As a way to deal with suspected cross-contamination and a sequencing artifact, a later analysis dropped roughly 600 nucleotide sequences that were highly shared and had low generation probability. In a later analysis, a clonal expansion index was calculated for each public chain from normalized within-repertoire ranks of inferred template counts. Generation probabilities in a later analysis came from a VDJ recombination model fitted to out-of-frame rearrangements, and those results were checked against IGoR. A later analysis scored TCR-TCR, TCR-HLA and TCR-CMV co-occurrence with hypergeometric tests, applying a repertoire-size bias correction to TCR pairs. To estimate false discovery rates, a later analysis permuted the HLA or CMV assignments 20 times. A later analysis grouped co-occurring TCRs with DBSCAN, adding TCRdist sequence similarity when clustering within HLA-allele-positive subsets. Co-occurrence clustering excluded repertoires with fewer than 30,000 or more than 120,000 public chains, plus five with anomalous nucleotide sharing. The immuneACCESS repertoire file appears here via TCRdb, limited to in-frame rearrangements. These files lack a portion of the clones; in checked studies, under half of the deficit traces to unresolved V genes, and the cause of the others is not known. For V, J and clone size, that table is used; D and trimming come from the DNA. Counted in this sample were roughly 98,000 clones; less than 65% of them appeared once. The ten largest clones add up to around 5% of the sample.

The cohort was made up of 666 healthy bone marrow donors. Cohort members were all nominally healthy when sampled, although unrecorded immune exposures were likely present. The donor tested CMV seropositive and was one of the 289 seropositive cohort members. Each donor provided a peripheral blood sample, and peripheral blood mononuclear cells were used for TCR beta sequencing. Genomic DNA extraction from the blood cell samples was performed with the Qiagen DNeasy Blood Extraction Kit. Taken from the germline V gene, the CDR1 and CDR2 loops are SGHRS and YFSETQ. From its cysteine to its phenylalanine, the CDR3 spans 14 amino acids. The read is trimmed to its CDR3 DNA, 42 bases read in frame from base 1. This clone was recorded a few times. Its antigen specificity is not known. This is likely an artifact of a read error, given a far larger clone one base away. Findings and caveats that apply to the study as a whole: A cluster of highly shared sequence variants was judged likely to represent a technical artifact of the sequencing pipeline. The 87-base-pair reads could not distinguish some IMGT-functional V segments, including TRBV6-2 and TRBV6-3, so those segments were excluded. A total of about 180 TCR beta chains were listed by the study as associated with cytomegalovirus. Cytomegalovirus status was reported to be diagnosed by the classifier with high specificity and sensitivity in both the original and validation cohorts. In a later analysis, the rate of TCR association differed among HLA loci, with DRB1 alleles having the most associated TCRs and HLA-C alleles having the fewest. Three of the identified cytomegalovirus-associated TCR beta chains were confirmed in vitro to be specific for cytomegalovirus antigens. According to a later genetic analysis, donors in an Asian-associated ancestry cluster had fewer N-insertions in productive TCRs than the approximately 650-donor mean. Because HLA typing was unavailable for some donors at each locus, only the typed subset was used in association tests. The authors suggested that the approach could potentially be extended to other disease states and immunological phenotypes. The presence/absence analyses assumed that sequencing depth was roughly uniform across donors, and that assumption may not be true. Most TCR sequences were seen in very few donors, while some public TCRs were found in many individuals. Assigning TCR associations to individual alleles was difficult when HLA alleles, especially DR and DQ, strongly co-occurred. A later analysis found that most CMV-associated TCR beta chains appeared HLA-restricted, with HLA associations seemingly driven largely by CMV exposure. A further reported finding was that TCR beta sequences accurately predicted the HLA-A and HLA-B alleles for most subjects in the first cohort. Because counts were too low, 15 to 20 rarely observed V segments, including chromosome 9 orphons, were excluded from the earlier analysis of around 590 of the donors. Immune exposure information for the cohort was limited to CMV serostatus. In a later genetic analysis, a missense DCLRE1C variant was associated with V-gene and J-gene trimming of TCR beta chains, and the association was replicated in an independent cohort. An earlier analysis of roughly 570 of the donors showed that most TCR beta V segments appeared in productive rearrangements either about 87% or about 30% of the time, which broadly matched IMGT annotations. In a later analysis, HLA-associated TCR beta chains were found to be more clonally expanded and to have lower generation probabilities than equally common non-associated chains. In a later analysis, several top co-occurrence clusters were reported to appear linked to parvovirus B19, influenza, CMV and Epstein-Barr virus. In this cohort, only TCR beta chains were sequenced, and detectable features were limited by the absence of alpha or paired-chain data. At a false discovery rate of 0.05, a later analysis linked around 17,000 TCR beta sequences to specific HLA alleles. Linkage disequilibrium might explain the correlated functional status among segregating V segments, but an unknown experimental factor could not be excluded.

The rearrangement combines TRBV5-1 with TRBJ2-5; TRBD2 is a possible D gene, resting on 6 matching bases. This sequence originates from a woman aged 25 to 39 in good health and CMV-seropositive. The sample taken for sequencing was PBMCs. The sequence in DNA is TGCGCCAGCAACCCGGGACTGGGGAATTCACCCCTCCACTTC. This sequence encodes CASNPGLGNSPLHF.